This T cell receptor (beta chain) stems from a study of blood T cell repertoires in COVID-19 (dated by TCRdb to the early 2020s). About the full investigation: The collaborator samples originated in the United States, Italy and Spain and spanned the acute and convalescent phases of COVID-19. A freely available public database, intended as a resource for researchers studying the immune response to SARS-CoV-2, is where the repertoires were released. The material from the prospective study consisted of cDNA or gDNA derived from T cells, B-cell-depleted T cells, or PBMCs. Subjects who had been exposed to COVID-19, were actively infected with it, or had recovered from it provided the deeply sampled blood TCRbeta repertoires that made up the dataset. A de-identified subject ID, COVID-19 status, age in years and sex were almost always included in the sample metadata. The samples were drawn from the first 160 participants of the ongoing ImmuneRACE study and from some 1,300 subjects provided by 6 global collaborators. Where HLA class I and class II types were available, the types were taken from metadata supplied by the sample provider, not from assay-based typing.

A word on this clone: Its cognate antigen has yet to be identified. No much larger clonotype is one base removed from it; base qualities were not supplied.

From its cysteine to its phenylalanine, the CDR3 spans 15 amino acids. The kept DNA is CDR3 alone, 45 bases in frame from the first base. From a lookup of the germline V gene, CDR1 and CDR2 are SGHRS and YFSETQ. V and J are truncated by 4 bases and 7 bases respectively, leaving an intervening sequence of 17 bases. Each collaborating institution followed its own protocols to collect whole blood in K2EDTA tubes. For TCRbeta analysis, collaborators shipped samples as frozen whole blood, isolated PBMCs, or DNA extracted from either of those sample types. The study at large found these results: The quantity of clinical and demographic metadata differed by source and by participant and was supplied without curation.

TCRbeta CDR3 regions were amplified from genomic DNA using the immunoSEQ Assay, a bias-controlled multiplex PCR. Concerning the study's data processing: Within the assay, amplification of reference gene primers was used to estimate how many nucleated cells each sample contained. Sequence reads were collapsed and filtered to measure the absolute abundance of every unique TCRbeta CDR3 rearrangement. Productive Simpson clonality was computed per sample as the square root of Simpson's diversity index over productive rearrangements. Held by TCRdb, this immuneACCESS table contains in-frame sequences only and omits some clones. Under half of the omission traces to an unresolved V gene where checked; the cause of the rest is unknown. D and trimming come from the DNA, and the V and J calls and clone size come from that table. The sample records 250,000 to 300,000 clones, 80% to 90% of which are singletons. The ten largest clones take up around 3% of the sample.

The sample comprised peripheral blood. This chain is built from TRBV5-1 and TRBJ2-2; no D gene can be assigned with confidence. The source is a woman in her thirties with active or convalescent COVID-19. The DNA sequence is as follows: TGCGCCAGCAGCCCTGACCCTTTCTCGGGCGGGGAGCTGTTTTTT. Its translation reads: CASSPDPFSGGELFF. Extended through the reference TRBV5-1 and TRBJ2-2 proteins, this CDR3 yields the full variable domain: KAGVTQTPRYLIKTRGQQVTLSCSPISGHRSVSWYQQTPGQGLQFLFEYFSETQRNKGNFPGRFSGRQFSNSRSEMNVSTLELGDSALYLCASSPDPFSGGELFFGEGSRLTVL.